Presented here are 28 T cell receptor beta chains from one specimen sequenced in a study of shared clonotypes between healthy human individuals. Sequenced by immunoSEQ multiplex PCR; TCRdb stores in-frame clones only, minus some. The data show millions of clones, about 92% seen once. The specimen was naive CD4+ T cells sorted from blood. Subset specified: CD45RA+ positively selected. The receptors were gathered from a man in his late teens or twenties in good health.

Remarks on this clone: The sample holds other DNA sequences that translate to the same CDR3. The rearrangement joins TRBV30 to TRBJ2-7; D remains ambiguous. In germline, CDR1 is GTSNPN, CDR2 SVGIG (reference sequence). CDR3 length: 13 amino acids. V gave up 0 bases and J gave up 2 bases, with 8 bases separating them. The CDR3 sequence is CAWSVGSAYEQYF. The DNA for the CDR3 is TGTGCCTGGAGTGTAGGATCCGCCTACGAGCAGTACTTC.

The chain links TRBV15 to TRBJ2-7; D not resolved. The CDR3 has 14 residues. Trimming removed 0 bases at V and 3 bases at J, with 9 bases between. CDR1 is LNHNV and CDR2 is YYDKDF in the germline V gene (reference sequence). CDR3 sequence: CATSREDVNYEQYF. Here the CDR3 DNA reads TGTGCCACCAGCAGAGAAGACGTAAACTACGAGCAGTACTTC.

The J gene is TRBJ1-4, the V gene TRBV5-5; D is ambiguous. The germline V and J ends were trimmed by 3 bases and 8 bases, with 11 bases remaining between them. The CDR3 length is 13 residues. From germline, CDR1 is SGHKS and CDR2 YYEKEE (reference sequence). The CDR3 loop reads CASSSGSGEKLFF. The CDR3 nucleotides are TGTGCCAGCAGCTCGGGGTCGGGGGAAAAACTGTTTTTT.

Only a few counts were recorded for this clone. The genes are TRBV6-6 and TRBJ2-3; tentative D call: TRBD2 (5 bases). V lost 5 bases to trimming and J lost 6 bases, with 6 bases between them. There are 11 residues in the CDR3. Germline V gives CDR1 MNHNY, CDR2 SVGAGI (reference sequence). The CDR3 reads CASSPGDTQYF. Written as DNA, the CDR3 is TGTGCCAGCAGTCCGGGGGATACGCAGTATTTT.

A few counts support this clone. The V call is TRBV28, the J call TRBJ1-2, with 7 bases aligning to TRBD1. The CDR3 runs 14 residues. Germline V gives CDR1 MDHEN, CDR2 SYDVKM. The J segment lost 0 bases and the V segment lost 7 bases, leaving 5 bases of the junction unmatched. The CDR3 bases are TGTGCCAGCATCCTGGACAGGACTAACTATGGCTACACCTTC. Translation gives CASILDRTNYGYTF.

The CDR3 spells CASGLGNWVESNEKLFF. The CDR3 bases are TGTGCTAGTGGTTTGGGGAATTGGGTGGAATCTAATGAAAAACTGTTTTTT. The gene calls are TRBV12-5 and TRBJ1-4; D gene ambiguous. Germline CDR1 and CDR2: LGHNT and FRNRAP. This CDR3 has 17 residues. Trimming cost V 1 base and J 3 bases, with 15 bases left between them.

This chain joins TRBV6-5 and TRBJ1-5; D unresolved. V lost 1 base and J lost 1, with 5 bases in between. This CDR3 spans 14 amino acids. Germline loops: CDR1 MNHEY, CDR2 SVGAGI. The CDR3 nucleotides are TGTGCCAGCAGTTACTTGGAAAGCAATCAGCCCCAGCATTTT. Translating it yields CASSYLESNQPQHF.

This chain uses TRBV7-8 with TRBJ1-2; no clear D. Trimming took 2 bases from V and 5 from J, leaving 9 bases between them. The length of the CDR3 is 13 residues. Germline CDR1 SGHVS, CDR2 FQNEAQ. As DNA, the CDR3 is TGTGCCAGCAGCTTACAGCATTTATATGGCTACACCTTC. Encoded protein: CASSLQHLYGYTF.

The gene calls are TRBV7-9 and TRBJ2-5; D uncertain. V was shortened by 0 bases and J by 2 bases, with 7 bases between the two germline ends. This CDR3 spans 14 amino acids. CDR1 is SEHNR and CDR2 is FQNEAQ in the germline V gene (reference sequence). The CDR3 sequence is CASSLASRQETQYF. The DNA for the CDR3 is TGTGCCAGCAGCTTAGCATCCCGGCAAGAGACCCAGTACTTC.

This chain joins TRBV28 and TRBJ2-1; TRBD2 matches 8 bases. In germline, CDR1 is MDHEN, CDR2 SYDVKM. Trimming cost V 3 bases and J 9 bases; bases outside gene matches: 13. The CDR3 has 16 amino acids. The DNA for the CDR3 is TGTGCCAGCAGTTTCGGGTCGCTAGCGGGTATCCGTGAGCAGTTCTTC. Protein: CASSFGSLAGIREQFF.

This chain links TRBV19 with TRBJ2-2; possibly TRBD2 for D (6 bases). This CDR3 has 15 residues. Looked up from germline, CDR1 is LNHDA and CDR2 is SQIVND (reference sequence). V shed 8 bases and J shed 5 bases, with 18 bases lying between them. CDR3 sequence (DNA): TGTGCCAGTGCTGATCGGGGCGCGGGAACCGGGGAGCTGTTTTTT. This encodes CASADRGAGTGELFF. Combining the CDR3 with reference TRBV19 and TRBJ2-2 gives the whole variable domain DGGITQSPKYLFRKEGQNVTLSCEQNLNHDAMYWYRQDPGQGLRLIYYSQIVNDFQKGDIAEGYSVSREKKESFPLTVTSAQKNPTAFYLCASADRGAGTGELFFGEGSRLTVL.

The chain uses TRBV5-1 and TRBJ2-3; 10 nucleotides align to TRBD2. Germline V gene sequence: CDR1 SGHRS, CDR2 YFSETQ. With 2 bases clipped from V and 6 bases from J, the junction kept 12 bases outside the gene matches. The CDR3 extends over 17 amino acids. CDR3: CASSFSSLAGVADTQYF. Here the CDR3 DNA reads TGCGCCAGCAGCTTTAGCAGTCTAGCGGGAGTCGCGGATACGCAGTATTTT. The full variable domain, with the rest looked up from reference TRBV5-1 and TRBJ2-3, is KAGVTQTPRYLIKTRGQQVTLSCSPISGHRSVSWYQQTPGQGLQFLFEYFSETQRNKGNFPGRFSGRQFSNSRSEMNVSTLELGDSALYLCASSFSSLAGVADTQYFGPGTRLTVL.

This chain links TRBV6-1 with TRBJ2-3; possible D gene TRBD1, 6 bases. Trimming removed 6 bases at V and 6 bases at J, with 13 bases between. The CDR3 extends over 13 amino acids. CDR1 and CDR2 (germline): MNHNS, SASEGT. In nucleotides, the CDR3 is TGTGCCAGCAGGGAACAGGGCAGGGATACGCAGTATTTT. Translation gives CASREQGRDTQYF.

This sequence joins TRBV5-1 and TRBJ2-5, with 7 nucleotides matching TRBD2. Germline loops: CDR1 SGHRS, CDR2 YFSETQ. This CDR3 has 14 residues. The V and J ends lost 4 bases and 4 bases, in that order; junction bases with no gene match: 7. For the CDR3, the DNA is TGCGCCAGCAGCCCGACTAGCCTCACAGAGACCCAGTACTTC. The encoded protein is CASSPTSLTETQYF.

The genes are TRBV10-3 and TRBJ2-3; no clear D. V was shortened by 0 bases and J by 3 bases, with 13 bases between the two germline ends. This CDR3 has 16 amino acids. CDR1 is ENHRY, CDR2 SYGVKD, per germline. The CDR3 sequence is CAISESAGTLTDTQYF. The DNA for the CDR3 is TGTGCCATCAGTGAGTCGGCAGGCACTTTGACAGATACGCAGTATTTT.

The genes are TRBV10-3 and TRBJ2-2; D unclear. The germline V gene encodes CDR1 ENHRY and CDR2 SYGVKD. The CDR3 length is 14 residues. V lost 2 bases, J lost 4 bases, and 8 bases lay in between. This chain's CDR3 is CAISEVGLTGELFF. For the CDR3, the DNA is TGTGCCATCAGTGAGGTAGGGCTCACCGGGGAGCTGTTTTTT.

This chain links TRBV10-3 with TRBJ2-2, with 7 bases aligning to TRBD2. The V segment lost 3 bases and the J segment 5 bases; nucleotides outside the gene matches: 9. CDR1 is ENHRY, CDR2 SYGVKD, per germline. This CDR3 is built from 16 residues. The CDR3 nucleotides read TGTGCCATCAGTGATTTGGCAAGGGAGGGAACCGGGGAGCTGTTTTTT. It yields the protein CAISDLAREGTGELFF.

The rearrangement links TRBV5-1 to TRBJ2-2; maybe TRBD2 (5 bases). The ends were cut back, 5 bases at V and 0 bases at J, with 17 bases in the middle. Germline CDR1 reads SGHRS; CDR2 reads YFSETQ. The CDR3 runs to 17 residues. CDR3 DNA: TGCGCCAGCAGGACTGGGCCTACAGCGGCGAACACCGGGGAGCTGTTTTTT. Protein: CASRTGPTAANTGELFF.

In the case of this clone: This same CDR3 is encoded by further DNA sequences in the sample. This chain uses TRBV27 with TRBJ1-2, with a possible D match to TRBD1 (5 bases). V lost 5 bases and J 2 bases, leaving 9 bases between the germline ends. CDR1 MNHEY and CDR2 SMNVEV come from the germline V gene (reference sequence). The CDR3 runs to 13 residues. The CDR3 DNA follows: TGTGCCAGCAGTCTCAGGGACAACTATGGCTACACCTTC. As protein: CASSLRDNYGYTF.

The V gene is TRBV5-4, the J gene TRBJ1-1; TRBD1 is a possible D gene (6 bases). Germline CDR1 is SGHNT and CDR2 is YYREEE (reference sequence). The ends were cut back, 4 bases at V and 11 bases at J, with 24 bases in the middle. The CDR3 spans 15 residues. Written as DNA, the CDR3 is TGTGCCAGCAGCGAGGGGGACACCAGAATCGATGTGGCTTTCTTT. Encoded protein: CASSEGDTRIDVAFF.

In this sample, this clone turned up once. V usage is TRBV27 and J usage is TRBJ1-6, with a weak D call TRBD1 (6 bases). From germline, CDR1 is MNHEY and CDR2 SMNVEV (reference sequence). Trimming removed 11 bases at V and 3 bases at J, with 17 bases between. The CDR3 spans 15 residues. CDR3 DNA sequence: TGTGCCTCCCGATTGGACAGACTCTATAATTCACCCCTCCACTTT. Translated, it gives CASRLDRLYNSPLHF.

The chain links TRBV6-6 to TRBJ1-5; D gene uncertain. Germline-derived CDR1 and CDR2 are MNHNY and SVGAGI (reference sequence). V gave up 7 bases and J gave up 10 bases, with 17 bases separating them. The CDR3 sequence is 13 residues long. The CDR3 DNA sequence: TGTGCCAGCACCCAGAAGGCTTGGAGCCCCCAGCATTTT. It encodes CASTQKAWSPQHF.

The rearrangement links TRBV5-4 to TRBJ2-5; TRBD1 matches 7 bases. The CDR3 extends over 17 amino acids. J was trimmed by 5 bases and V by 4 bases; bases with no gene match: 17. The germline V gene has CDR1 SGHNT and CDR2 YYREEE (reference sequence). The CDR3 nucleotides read TGTGCCAGCAGCGCAAACTCATACAGGGGATGGGAGGAGACCCAGTACTTC. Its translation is CASSANSYRGWEETQYF.

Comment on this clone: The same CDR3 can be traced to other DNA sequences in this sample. CDR3 coding DNA: TGCAGTGCCGGACTAGGGGACGAGCAGTACTTC. Residues: CSAGLGDEQYF. This chain uses TRBV20-1 with TRBJ2-7; TRBD2 matches 7 bases. Germline CDR1 DFQATT, CDR2 SNEGSKA (reference sequence). The CDR3 covers 11 residues. The V gene end was trimmed by 6 bases and the J gene end by 5 bases; junction bases not matched to a gene: 4.

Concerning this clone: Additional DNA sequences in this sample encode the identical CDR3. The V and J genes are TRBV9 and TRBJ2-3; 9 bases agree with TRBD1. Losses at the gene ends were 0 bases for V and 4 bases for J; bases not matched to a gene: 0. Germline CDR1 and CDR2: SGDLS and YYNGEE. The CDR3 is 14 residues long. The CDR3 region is CASSVGQGADTQYF. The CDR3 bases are TGTGCCAGCAGCGTAGGACAGGGGGCAGATACGCAGTATTTT.

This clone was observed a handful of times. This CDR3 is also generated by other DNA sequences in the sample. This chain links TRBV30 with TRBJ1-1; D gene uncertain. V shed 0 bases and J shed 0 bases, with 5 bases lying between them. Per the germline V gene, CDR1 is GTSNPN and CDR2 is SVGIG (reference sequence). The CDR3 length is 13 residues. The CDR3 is CAWSVALNTEAFF. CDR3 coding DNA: TGTGCCTGGAGTGTGGCCCTGAACACTGAAGCTTTCTTT.

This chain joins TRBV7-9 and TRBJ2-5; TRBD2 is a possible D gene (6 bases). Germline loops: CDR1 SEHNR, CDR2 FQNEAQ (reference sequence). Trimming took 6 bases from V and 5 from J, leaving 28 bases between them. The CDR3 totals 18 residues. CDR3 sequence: CASREPPRAGLKGETQYF. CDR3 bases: TGTGCCAGCAGAGAACCCCCCAGGGCGGGGTTAAAGGGGGAGACCCAGTACTTC.

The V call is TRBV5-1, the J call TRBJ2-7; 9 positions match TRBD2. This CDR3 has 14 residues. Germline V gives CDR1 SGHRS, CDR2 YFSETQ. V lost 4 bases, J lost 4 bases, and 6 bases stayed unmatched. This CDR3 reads CASSGGGAGYEQYF. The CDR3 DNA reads TGCGCCAGCAGCGGCGGGGGGGCCGGGTACGAGCAGTACTTC.